The 10 T cell receptor beta chains given below trace back to one sample, sequenced in a study of blood T cell repertoires in COVID-19. Sequencing used immunoSEQ multiplex PCR; TCRdb keeps in-frame clones, though not all of them. The table records about 330,000 clones, more than 85% of them present only once. Sequenced material: PBMCs or T cells enriched from blood (not recorded which). The receptors shown here come from a woman in her twenties or thirties who had recovered from COVID-19.

The chain combines TRBV9 with TRBJ1-2; 9 bases match TRBD1. The germline gives CDR1 SGDLS, CDR2 YYNGEE. The length of the CDR3 is 14 residues. V shed 4 bases, J shed 2 bases, and the junction held 3 bases outside the gene matches. The CDR3 sequence is CASSIGQGNYGYTF. DNA for the CDR3: TGTGCCAGCAGCATCGGACAGGGGAACTATGGCTACACCTTC.

The V gene is TRBV19, the J gene TRBJ2-2; tentatively, D is TRBD1 (5 bases). V lost 4 bases and J 3 bases, leaving 12 bases between the germline ends. CDR3 length equals 15 residues. Germline V gene lookup returns CDR1 LNHDA and CDR2 SQIVND (reference sequence). The CDR3 loop reads CASSKGMGYTGELFF. Written as DNA, the CDR3 is TGTGCCAGTAGTAAGGGGATGGGGTACACCGGGGAGCTGTTTTTT.

The chain has TRBV27 and TRBJ2-2, with D perhaps TRBD1 (5 bases). Germline V lookup: CDR1 MNHEY, CDR2 SMNVEV (reference sequence). This CDR3 spans 17 amino acids. V dropped 2 bases and J dropped 2 bases, with 15 bases sitting between them. CDR3 sequence (DNA): TGTGCCAGCAGTTTACGGATCGGCAGGGCCAACACCGGGGAGCTGTTTTTT. Its translation is CASSLRIGRANTGELFF.

V and J are TRBV7-3 and TRBJ2-2; D uncertain. The CDR3 spans 13 residues. Germline-derived CDR1 and CDR2 are SGHTA and FQGTGA. V was cut by 1 base and J by 6 bases, with 6 bases left in between. CDR3 in DNA: TGTGCCAGCAGCTTAAGCGAGGCCGGGGAGCTGTTTTTT. It encodes CASSLSEAGELFF.

The chain joins TRBV7-2 to TRBJ1-2, with D tentatively TRBD1 (5 bases). The CDR3 runs 13 residues. Trimming took off 0 bases at V and 4 bases at J, with 6 bases between the two ends. Germline V gene sequence: CDR1 SGHTA, CDR2 FQGNSA. The CDR3: CASSLAGAYGYTF. DNA of the CDR3: TGTGCCAGCAGCTTAGCAGGGGCCTATGGCTACACCTTC. The full variable domain, with the rest looked up from reference TRBV7-2 and TRBJ1-2, is GAGVSQSPSNKVTEKGKDVELRCDPISGHTALYWYRQSLGQGLEFLIYFQGNSAPDKSGLPSDRFSAERTGGSVSTLTIQRTQQEDSAVYLCASSLAGAYGYTFGSGTRLTVV.

The chain links TRBV24-1 to TRBJ1-2; D unclear. CDR1 KGHDR and CDR2 SFDVKD come from the germline V gene. CDR3 length: 14 amino acids. V was shortened by 1 base and J by 2 bases, with 7 bases between the two germline ends. DNA for the CDR3: TGTGCCACCAGTGATTTCCCAGTCAACTATGGCTACACCTTC. This codes for CATSDFPVNYGYTF.

This clone was counted a few times. V gene TRBV5-1 combines with J gene TRBJ2-1; 9 bases map to TRBD2. This CDR3 comprises 15 residues. The V gene's germline CDR1 is SGHRS and CDR2 YFSETQ. Unmatched junction bases numbered 9, after V lost 6 bases and J lost 5 bases. The DNA for the CDR3 is TGCGCCAGCACCAAGGGAGCGGGGGGCCACAATGAGCAGTTCTTC. Translating gives CASTKGAGGHNEQFF.

The chain has TRBV5-8 and TRBJ1-1; D might be TRBD1 (5 bases). In germline, CDR1 is SGHTS, CDR2 YDEGEE. Trimming took 4 bases from V and 8 from J, leaving 15 bases between them. The CDR3 extends over 13 amino acids. The CDR3 DNA reads as TGTGCCAGCAGCCGCTCGGTCGCAGGGGAAGCTTTCTTT. The encoded protein is CASSRSVAGEAFF.

The chain is built from TRBV28 and TRBJ2-1, with 8 bases matching TRBD1. V lost 3 bases to trimming and J lost 0 bases; unmatched junction nucleotides: 1. The length of the CDR3 is 15 residues. CDR1 MDHEN and CDR2 SYDVKM come from the germline V gene. The CDR3 nucleotides are TGTGCCAGCAGTTTGGGACAGGCCTCCTACAATGAGCAGTTCTTC. The encoded protein is CASSLGQASYNEQFF.

The rearrangement uses TRBV4-2 and TRBJ2-2; perhaps TRBD2 as D (6 bases). V was cut by 4 bases and J by 4 bases, with 22 bases left in between. CDR3 size: 18 residues. The germline V gene encodes CDR1 LGHNA and CDR2 YNFKEQ. The CDR3 reads CASSLTTSGTLTTGELFF. The DNA of the CDR3 is TGTGCCAGCAGCCTTACGACATCAGGGACTCTAACCACCGGGGAGCTGTTTTTT.